Listed below are T cell receptor beta chains from one sample, sequenced in a study of OX40 agonist ivuxolimab in advanced cancers. TCRdb's copy holds only in-frame clones and misses some; the assay was immunoSEQ multiplex PCR. The sample holds approximately 60,000 clones, roughly 90% seen once. The material sequenced was CD4+ or CD8+ T cells sorted from blood, taken in a trial of the OX40 agonist ivuxolimab. These receptors were obtained from an adult with an advanced solid tumor such as melanoma, head and neck, liver or kidney cancer. CDR3s include the opening cysteine and the closing phenylalanine or tryptophan. A D gene is named only where the DNA matches it firmly. Expanded clones get a size class; other rows say once, few or many, or leave the size out.

abundance,v_gene,j_gene,d_gene,CDR3aa,CDR3nt
NA,TRBV11-2,TRBJ1-1,NA,CASSLGGRMSEAFF,TGTGCCAGCAGCTTAGGAGGCAGAATGAGTGAAGCTTTCTTT
NA,TRBV5-1,TRBJ2-5,NA,CASSPEGFGETQYF,TGCGCCAGCAGCCCAGAGGGTTTTGGGGAGACCCAGTACTTC
few,TRBV19,TRBJ1-1,TRBD1,CASTPEGARSWNTEAFF,TGTGCCAGTACCCCTGAGGGGGCCAGATCATGGAACACTGAAGCTTTCTTT
NA,TRBV18,TRBJ1-5,NA,CASSPDSGNQPQHF,TGTGCCAGCTCACCAGACAGCGGCAATCAGCCCCAGCATTTT
NA,TRBV6-1,TRBJ1-5,NA,CASSEWGTAVSQPQHF,TGTGCCAGCAGTGAGTGGGGGACGGCGGTTAGTCAGCCCCAGCATTTT
NA,TRBV5-1,TRBJ1-1,NA,CASSEGSGNTEAFF,TGCGCCAGCAGCGAGGGGTCGGGGAACACTGAAGCTTTCTTT
NA,TRBV6-1,TRBJ1-5,TRBD1,CASSERTGGVSNQPQHF,TGTGCCAGCAGTGAAAGGACAGGGGGGGTAAGCAATCAGCCCCAGCATTTT
once,TRBV10-1,TRBJ2-1,TRBD2,CASSESGRTNEQFF,TGCGCCAGCAGTGAGAGCGGGAGGACTAATGAGCAGTTCTTC
NA,TRBV28,TRBJ2-7,NA,CASKTSYYEQYF,TGTGCCAGCAAGACGAGTTACTACGAGCAGTACTTC
NA,TRBV7-8,TRBJ2-1,NA,CASSLIRGIIYNEQFF,TGTGCCAGCAGCTTAATACGCGGGATTATCTACAATGAGCAGTTCTTC
NA,TRBV10-2,TRBJ2-7,TRBD2,CASSGTRAYEQYF,TGCGCCAGTAGCGGGACTAGGGCCTACGAGCAGTACTTC
NA,TRBV7-3,TRBJ2-2,TRBD2,CASSRGLAANTGELFF,TGTGCCAGCAGCCGGGGACTAGCGGCGAACACCGGGGAGCTGTTTTTT
NA,TRBV28,TRBJ1-2,TRBD1,CASSPDRGRGYTF,TGTGCCAGCAGTCCCGACAGGGGAAGAGGCTACACCTTC
NA,TRBV15,TRBJ2-7,NA,CATSRSNTGTRYSYEQYF,TGTGCCACCAGCAGAAGTAATACCGGGACCCGATATTCCTACGAGCAGTACTTC
NA,TRBV11-2,TRBJ2-6,NA,CASSLVPGANVLTF,TGTGCCAGCAGCTTAGTTCCTGGGGCCAACGTCCTGACTTTC
NA,TRBV27,TRBJ2-3,NA,CASSFLRGVAADTQYF,TGTGCCAGCAGTTTCCTCAGGGGGGTGGCGGCAGATACGCAGTATTTT
NA,TRBV5-1,TRBJ2-5,NA,CASTGLGLQETQYF,TGCGCCAGCACTGGACTGGGGCTTCAAGAGACCCAGTACTTC
NA,TRBV10-3,TRBJ2-7,NA,CAIRKWDRLSYEQYF,TGTGCCATCAGGAAGTGGGACCGACTCTCCTACGAGCAGTACTTC
NA,TRBV28,TRBJ2-5,NA,CASSLSERTQETQYF,TGTGCCAGCAGTTTATCGGAGCGGACCCAAGAGACCCAGTACTTC
NA,TRBV15,TRBJ1-4,NA,CATSRDPNEKLFF,TGTGCCACCAGCAGAGATCCGAATGAAAAACTGTTTTTT
NA,TRBV7-3,TRBJ1-1,TRBD1,CASSFSYWGQGTKMNTEAFF,TGTGCCAGCAGCTTCTCTTATTGGGGACAGGGGACAAAGATGAACACTGAAGCTTTCTTT
few,TRBV28,TRBJ2-1,NA,CASSLSSLFIF,TGTGCCAGCAGTTTGTCTTCCCTCTTCATCTTC
NA,TRBV25-1,TRBJ2-7,TRBD1,CASSESGTGGNEQYF,TGTGCCAGCAGTGAATCCGGGACAGGGGGAAACGAGCAGTACTTC
NA,TRBV25-1,TRBJ2-1,NA,CASSDLGSSYNEQFF,TGTGCCAGCAGTGATCTCGGGAGCTCCTACAATGAGCAGTTCTTC
NA,TRBV2,TRBJ2-1,NA,CASSESGARLNEQFF,TGTGCCAGCAGTGAGTCGGGGGCGCGTCTGAATGAGCAGTTCTTC